This is a list of T cell receptor beta chains from one sample in a study of STAT5B mutations in CD4+ large granular lymphocyte leukemia. Libraries were prepared by immunoSEQ multiplex PCR; TCRdb keeps only in-frame clonotypes and omits some of them. The sample consists of around 48,000 clones, under 80% of them appearing once. Sequenced: CD4+ T cells from blood buffy coats. Receptors originate from a human donor in good health. CDR3s include the opening cysteine and the closing phenylalanine or tryptophan. The order of the fields is D gene, V gene, CDR3 length, J gene, clone size, CDR3 DNA, CDR3 protein. A D gene is named only where the DNA matches it firmly. Size is omitted from some rows. Given values are once, few, many or a class for expanded clones.

>.|TRBV7-9|12|TRBJ2-4|.
TGTGCCAGCAGCCTGGCGCAGGGTACTCAGTACTTC
CASSLAQGTQYF
>.|TRBV2|15|TRBJ2-3|.
TGTGCCAGCAGTGAATCCTCTGGGGCGCCGGATACGCAGTATTTT
CASSESSGAPDTQYF
>.|TRBV28|14|TRBJ1-1|.
TGTGCCAGCAGTTCTATATCCCCCCCAGAAGAAGCTTTCTTT
CASSSISPPEEAFF
>.|TRBV5-1|14|TRBJ2-5|.
TGCGCCAGCAGCACTGCAGGGGCGGAGGAGACCCAGTACTTC
CASSTAGAEETQYF
>.|TRBV7-9|13|TRBJ2-7|few
TGTGCCAGCAGCCTTGGGACGTACTACGAGCAGTACTTC
CASSLGTYYEQYF
>.|TRBV28|14|TRBJ1-2|.
TGTGCCAGCAGTACCCCTCCTTCAGGTCATGGCTACACCTTC
CASSTPPSGHGYTF
>.|TRBV9|15|TRBJ2-2|.
TGTGCCAGCAGCGCATGGGGGACACAGACCGGGGAGCTGTTTTTT
CASSAWGTQTGELFF
>TRBD1|TRBV27|11|TRBJ1-6|.
TGTACCAGGACAGGGGGTTCACCCCTCCACTTT
CTRTGGSPLHF
>.|TRBV7-9|16|TRBJ2-7|.
TGTGCCAGCAGCTTGGGGGGGGCAGGGAGTATGAACGAGCAGTACTTC
CASSLGGAGSMNEQYF
>.|TRBV2|16|TRBJ2-2|.
TGTGCCAGCGGGAGCACAGCGGGCGCGAACACCGGGGAGCTGTTTTTT
CASGSTAGANTGELFF
>.|TRBV5-6|13|TRBJ2-5|.
TGTGCCAGCAGCTTGAGTCCTACGGAGACCCAGTACTTC
CASSLSPTETQYF
>TRBD1|TRBV11-2|16|TRBJ2-2|few
TGTGCCAGCAGCTTTTCCGCAGGGGGCAACACCGGGGAGCTGTTTTTT
CASSFSAGGNTGELFF
>.|TRBV2|13|TRBJ2-3|few
TGTGCCAGCAGTTCCCCCTCGCGGGATACGCAGTATTTT
CASSSPSRDTQYF
>.|TRBV19|13|TRBJ1-4|once
TGTGCCAGTAGTATAGATACAGATGAAAAACTGTTTTTT
CASSIDTDEKLFF
>.|TRBV28|14|TRBJ1-2|.
TGTGCCAGCAGTTTAACCGGGAGGGACTATGGCTACACCTTC
CASSLTGRDYGYTF